The 32 T cell receptor beta chains given below trace back to one sample, sequenced in a study of blood T cell repertoires in COVID-19. TCRdb's copy holds only in-frame clones and misses some; the assay was immunoSEQ multiplex PCR. The sample lists about 74,000 clones, approximately 85% seen once, with over 30% in the top ten. The sample comprised peripheral blood. The receptor source for this set is a man between 65 and 80 years old with acute or convalescent COVID-19.

The genes are TRBV6-5 and TRBJ1-4; TRBD1 agrees at 9 bases. The CDR3 runs 15 residues. In germline, CDR1 is MNHEY, CDR2 SVGAGI. V was clipped by 8 bases and J by 5 bases; unmatched bases: 9. The CDR3 region has the DNA TGTGCCAGCTCGGGACAGGGAACGGGAAATGAAAAACTGTTTTTT. It encodes CASSGQGTGNEKLFF.

Details on this clone: This sample includes further DNA sequences coding for the same CDR3. The chain has TRBV3-1 (or the pseudogene TRBV3-2) and TRBJ1-3; D gene unclear. The CDR3 contains 14 residues. Per germline, CDR1 LGHDT and CDR2 YNNKEL (reference sequence). Trimming pared 0 bases from V and 0 bases from J, leaving 3 bases between. CDR3 protein: CASSQESSGNTIYF. As DNA, the CDR3 is TGTGCCAGCAGCCAAGAGAGCTCTGGAAACACCATATATTTT.

The gene calls are TRBV6-2 or TRBV6-3 and TRBJ1-6, with D possibly matching TRBD1 (5 bases). This CDR3 has 15 amino acids. The germline CDR1 and CDR2 sequences are MNHEY and SVGEGT. V was clipped by 2 bases and J by 8 bases, with 13 bases between them. In DNA form, the CDR3 reads TGTGCCAGCAGTTACGGGTCAGTCAGGGATTCACCCCTCCACTTT. It translates to CASSYGSVRDSPLHF.

The table lists this clone with a few counts. This CDR3 is CASSGTGRGTGELFF. DNA for the CDR3: TGTGCCAGCAGCGGGACAGGCCGAGGCACCGGGGAGCTGTTTTTT. The chain recombines TRBV6-5 with TRBJ2-2; 8 bases match TRBD1. The V and J ends lost 6 bases and 4 bases, in that order; junction bases with no gene match: 7. CDR3 length: 15 residues. Germline V lookup: CDR1 MNHEY, CDR2 SVGAGI.

This clone has only a few counts. The chain employs TRBV7-8 and TRBJ1-6, with D perhaps matching TRBD1 (5 bases). Germline values: CDR1 SGHVS, CDR2 FQNEAQ. Trimming took off 1 base at V and 10 bases at J, with 11 bases between the two ends. The CDR3 is 14 residues long. CDR3 nucleotides: TGTGCCAGCAGCTTAGGGGGGGACTCATCACCCCTCCACTTT. Amino acid sequence: CASSLGGDSSPLHF.

V and J are TRBV3-1 (or the pseudogene TRBV3-2) and TRBJ1-1; the D gene is possibly TRBD1 (5 bases). Trimming took off 2 bases at V and 0 bases at J, with 7 bases between the two ends. This CDR3 contains 14 residues. The germline gives CDR1 LGHDT, CDR2 YNNKEL (reference sequence). CDR3 amino acids: CASSQRGMNTEAFF. CDR3 coding DNA: TGTGCCAGCAGCCAAAGGGGCATGAACACTGAAGCTTTCTTT.

V usage is TRBV15 and J usage is TRBJ2-1, with D possibly being TRBD2 (5 bases). V gave up 3 bases and J gave up 11 bases, with 11 bases separating them. CDR3 length equals 12 residues. Germline CDR1 reads LNHNV; CDR2 reads YYDKDF (reference sequence). The CDR3 nucleotides are TGTGCCACCAGCAGGCGGGCAGCACAGCAGTTCTTC. It codes for CATSRRAAQQFF.

The chain carries TRBV29-1 and TRBJ1-1; D gene ambiguous. Germline V gene lookup returns CDR1 SQVTM and CDR2 ANQGSEA. This CDR3 region has 13 residues. Trimming took off 4 bases at V and 2 bases at J, with 11 bases between the two ends. The DNA of the CDR3 is TGCAGCGTTGGGTCAGGTCGAAACACTGAAGCTTTCTTT. Its protein is CSVGSGRNTEAFF.

This rearrangement joins TRBV5-4 to TRBJ2-5; 10 bases are a match to TRBD2. This CDR3 is 18 amino acids long. Germline V gene sequence: CDR1 SGHNT, CDR2 YYREEE (reference sequence). Unmatched junction bases numbered 16, after V lost 4 bases and J lost 4 bases. As DNA, the CDR3 is TGTGCCAGCAGCCCCCGTGGGCTAGCGGGGGCCCCGGCAGAGACCCAGTACTTC. It encodes CASSPRGLAGAPAETQYF.

The chain recombines TRBV6-5 with TRBJ2-3; 10 nucleotides align to TRBD2. Germline V gives CDR1 MNHEY, CDR2 SVGAGI. The CDR3 extends over 15 amino acids. V was clipped by 6 bases and J by 1 base; unmatched bases: 4. The CDR3 DNA reads as TGTGCCAGCAGCCTAGCGGGAGTTGGCACAGATACGCAGTATTTT. Its protein product is CASSLAGVGTDTQYF.

The rearrangement joins TRBV5-4 to TRBJ2-1, with 13 bases aligning to TRBD2. Germline CDR1 is SGHNT and CDR2 is YYREEE (reference sequence). The CDR3 runs to 16 residues. V gave up 4 bases and J gave up 5 bases; unmatched junction bases: 6. CDR3 in DNA: TGTGCCAGCAGCGGTGGGACTAGCGGGACCAACAATGAGCAGTTCTTC. Its protein is CASSGGTSGTNNEQFF.

The gene calls are TRBV6-5 and TRBJ2-2; D remains ambiguous. The CDR3 totals 14 residues. V lost 8 bases and J 2 bases, leaving 12 bases between the germline ends. Germline V gene data show CDR1 as MNHEY and CDR2 as SVGAGI. Here the CDR3 reads CASGRHTNTGELFF. The CDR3, as DNA: TGTGCCAGCGGAAGACACACCAACACCGGGGAGCTGTTTTTT.

This clone was seen a handful of times. The chain joins TRBV7-9 to TRBJ2-1, with TRBD2 matching over 14 bases. Germline V gene sequence: CDR1 SEHNR, CDR2 FQNEAQ (reference sequence). Unmatched junction bases numbered 7, after V lost 5 bases and J lost 1 base. CDR3 length equals 18 residues. In nucleotides, the CDR3 is TGTGCCAGCAGCCCCGGGACTAGCGGGAGTTTTTCCTACAATGAGCAGTTCTTC. Protein product: CASSPGTSGSFSYNEQFF.

J is TRBJ2-1 and V is TRBV7-2; the D gene is possibly TRBD2 (5 bases). The CDR3 covers 18 residues. V gave up 2 bases and J gave up 4 bases, with 21 bases separating them. CDR1 is SGHTA, CDR2 FQGNSA, per germline. The CDR3 reads CASSLSQWSGPLYNEQFF. The CDR3 coding sequence is TGTGCCAGCAGCTTATCTCAGTGGAGCGGACCCCTATACAATGAGCAGTTCTTC. The complete variable domain, with remaining parts taken from reference TRBV7-2 and TRBJ2-1, reads GAGVSQSPSNKVTEKGKDVELRCDPISGHTALYWYRQSLGQGLEFLIYFQGNSAPDKSGLPSDRFSAERTGGSVSTLTIQRTQQEDSAVYLCASSLSQWSGPLYNEQFFGPGTRLTVL.

The chain employs TRBV30 and TRBJ2-1, with TRBD2 matching over 9 bases. The junction had 4 bases not matched to a gene; V was cut back by 7 bases and J by 0 bases. The germline V gene has CDR1 GTSNPN and CDR2 SVGIG (reference sequence). The CDR3 is 14 amino acids. The CDR3 DNA follows: TGTGCCTCCAATAGCGGGAGCTCCTACAATGAGCAGTTCTTC. Encoded protein: CASNSGSSYNEQFF.

The V gene is TRBV7-8, the J gene TRBJ2-5; the match to TRBD2 covers 9 bases. Germline values: CDR1 SGHVS, CDR2 FQNEAQ. The V and J ends lost 6 bases and 7 bases, in that order; junction bases with no gene match: 18. This CDR3 spans 17 amino acids. This chain's CDR3 is CASSSSGSATRGTTQYF. The CDR3 region has the DNA TGTGCCAGCAGTAGTAGCGGGAGCGCCACTCGGGGGACGACCCAGTACTTC.

The chain recombines TRBV6-8 with TRBJ1-3; 7 positions agree with TRBD1. The CDR3 has 17 residues. Unmatched junction bases numbered 11, after V lost 6 bases and J lost 0 bases. Germline V gene lookup returns CDR1 MNHGY and CDR2 SAAAGT. DNA of the CDR3: TGTGCCAGCAGGGGACACGGGACAGAGTCCTCTGGAAACACCATATATTTT. Translated, it gives CASRGHGTESSGNTIYF.

The CDR3 nucleotides are TGTGCCAGCAGTCAACCGGGACAGGGTTCCGGGGAGCTGTTTTTT. Residues: CASSQPGQGSGELFF. This chain joins TRBV28 and TRBJ2-2, with TRBD1 identical over 9 bases. Losses at the gene ends were 5 bases for V and 6 bases for J; bases not matched to a gene: 7. This CDR3 region has 15 residues. Per germline, CDR1 MDHEN and CDR2 SYDVKM.

The V gene is TRBV27, the J gene TRBJ2-1, with D possibly matching TRBD2 (6 bases). This CDR3 has 13 residues. V gave up 4 bases and J gave up 9 bases, with 13 bases separating them. The germline CDR1 and CDR2 sequences are MNHEY and SMNVEV (reference sequence). As DNA, the CDR3 is TGTGCCAGCAGTTCGTCCGCGGGGAGTGAGCAGTTCTTC. Its translation is CASSSSAGSEQFF.

This clone appeared once. The chain combines TRBV18 with TRBJ2-7; D gene unclear. This CDR3 comprises 11 residues. Trimming cost V 6 bases and J 2 bases, with 5 bases left between them. The germline gives CDR1 KGHSH, CDR2 LQKENI. CDR3 sequence: CASSPAYEQYF. The CDR3 DNA reads as TGTGCCAGCTCCCCGGCCTACGAGCAGTACTTC.

This chain uses TRBV7-8 with TRBJ2-1; 8 positions agree with TRBD1. The J segment lost 2 bases and the V segment lost 5 bases, leaving 11 bases of the junction unmatched. CDR1 is SGHVS and CDR2 is FQNEAQ in the germline V gene. CDR3 length equals 17 residues. The CDR3 DNA reads as TGTGCCAGCAGCCAACAACCCTGGACAGGGACCTACAATGAGCAGTTCTTC. This sequence encodes CASSQQPWTGTYNEQFF.

The CDR3 nucleotides read TGCGCCAGCAGCTCTGCCAGGACAGCGGGGGTAGAGACCCAGTACTTC. Protein sequence: CASSSARTAGVETQYF. The rearrangement uses TRBV5-1 and TRBJ2-5; 8 nucleotides align to TRBD2. The CDR3 extends over 16 amino acids. The germline CDR1 and CDR2 sequences are SGHRS and YFSETQ. V dropped 3 bases and J dropped 4; count of bases not matched to a gene: 11.

This chain links TRBV18 with TRBJ2-3, with 13 bases fitting TRBD2. Trimming removed 6 bases from V and 6 bases from J; junction bases left unmatched: 9. This CDR3 comprises 16 residues. CDR1 is KGHSH and CDR2 is LQKENI in the germline V gene. The CDR3 sequence: CASSQTTSGGSDTQYF. The CDR3 nucleotides read TGTGCCAGCTCGCAAACGACTAGCGGGGGGTCGGATACGCAGTATTTT.

This sequence joins TRBV6-5 and TRBJ2-1; perhaps TRBD1 as D (5 bases). The V end was cut by 5 bases, the J end by 1 base, with 9 bases between. Germline V CDR1 and CDR2: MNHEY, SVGAGI. The CDR3 sequence is 14 residues long. CDR3 sequence reads: CASSLTESYNEQFF. The CDR3 nucleotides are TGTGCCAGCAGTCTGACAGAATCCTACAATGAGCAGTTCTTC.

This chain joins TRBV6-5 and TRBJ1-2; 7 bases are shared with TRBD1. With 10 bases clipped from V and 4 bases from J, the junction kept 12 bases outside the gene matches. Germline-derived CDR1 and CDR2 are MNHEY and SVGAGI. This CDR3 contains 14 residues. The CDR3 DNA is TGTGCCACTTATGACAGGGTTTCGGTCTATGGCTACACCTTC. It is translated as CATYDRVSVYGYTF.

The chain couples TRBV18 to TRBJ2-6, with a tentative D call TRBD1 (8 bases). The CDR3 is 19 amino acids. Germline assignment: CDR1 KGHSH and CDR2 LQKENI. The V end lost 3 bases, the J end lost 1 base, and 19 bases lay between the germline ends. CDR3 residues: CASSPGQGGTGSGANVLTF. As DNA, the CDR3 is TGTGCCAGCTCACCCGGACAGGGAGGGACAGGTTCTGGGGCCAACGTCCTGACTTTC.

The rearrangement uses TRBV7-9 and TRBJ1-3, with a weak D call TRBD1 (6 bases). CDR1 is SEHNR and CDR2 is FQNEAQ in the germline V gene (reference sequence). The CDR3 has 15 residues. Trimming pared 4 bases from V and 0 bases from J, leaving 10 bases between. CDR3 sequence reads: CASSSWTDSGNTIYF. The DNA of the CDR3 is TGTGCCAGCAGCTCATGGACAGACTCTGGAAACACCATATATTTT.

Comments on this clone: Other DNA sequences in the sample encode the same CDR3. The chain recombines TRBV24-1 with TRBJ2-2, with TRBD1 identical over 11 bases. Per the germline V gene, CDR1 is KGHDR and CDR2 is SFDVKD. This CDR3 contains 16 residues. The V gene end was trimmed by 3 bases and the J gene end by 3 bases; junction bases not matched to a gene: 2. The CDR3 coding sequence is TGTGCCACCAGTGATCCGGGACAGGGGGACACCGGGGAGCTGTTTTTT. It yields the protein CATSDPGQGDTGELFF.

This clone was counted between two and nine times. The V call is TRBV5-1, the J call TRBJ1-2; D is uncertain. Germline loops: CDR1 SGHRS, CDR2 YFSETQ. The CDR3 totals 12 residues. Trimming took 5 bases from V and 5 from J, leaving 10 bases between them. CDR3 amino acids: CASREGFYGYTF. The CDR3, as DNA: TGCGCCAGCAGGGAGGGTTTTTATGGCTACACCTTC.

The chain employs TRBV1 and TRBJ2-7; the table gives TRBD2 as D, unverified against the DNA. TRBV1 is tagged as a pseudogene. The CDR3 loop spans 13 amino acids. The CDR3 DNA sequence: TGCACCAGCAGGGCCGGGACTCCCTACGAGCAGTACTTC. Amino acid sequence: CTSRAGTPYEQYF.

This clone was detected a few times. The rearrangement uses TRBV30 and TRBJ1-6; 9 bases fit TRBD1. V shed 0 bases and J 10 bases; nucleotides not matched to a gene: 7. The length of the CDR3 is 15 residues. CDR1 and CDR2 (germline): GTSNPN, SVGIG (reference sequence). CDR3 bases: TGTGCCTGGAGTGTGGCCGGGACAGGGTACTCACCCCTCCACTTT. Translated, it gives CAWSVAGTGYSPLHF.

V and J are TRBV7-6 and TRBJ2-1; 9 bases are a match to TRBD2. Germline V gives CDR1 SGHVS, CDR2 FNYEAQ. The V and J ends lost 6 bases and 4 bases, in that order; junction bases with no gene match: 10. The CDR3 has 16 residues. Written as DNA, the CDR3 is TGTGCCAGCAGTGGAATAGCGGGGGTCGGATACAATGAGCAGTTCTTC. Its translation: CASSGIAGVGYNEQFF.